This TCR beta chain was identified in a study of blood T cell repertoires in COVID-19 (TCRdb year 2020). In terms of the full investigation: The collaborator samples originated in the United States, Italy and Spain and spanned the acute and convalescent phases of COVID-19. The repertoires were released in a freely available public database intended as a resource for research on the immune response to SARS-CoV-2. The samples were drawn from the first 160 participants of the ongoing ImmuneRACE study and from about 1,200 subjects provided by 6 global collaborators. HLA class I and class II types, where available, came from metadata supplied by the sample provider rather than from assay-based typing. Deeply sampled blood TCRbeta repertoires from subjects exposed to, actively infected with, or recovered from COVID-19 were included in the dataset. The prospective study material was composed of cDNA or gDNA derived from T cells, B-cell-depleted T cells, or PBMCs. Sample metadata almost always included a de-identified subject ID, COVID-19 status, age in years and sex.

The CDR3 runs 14 residues from the cysteine to the phenylalanine. Only CDR3 DNA remains: 42 bases, in frame from the first base. Trimming takes 1 base off V and 4 bases off J; junction bases not matched to a gene: 3. As encoded in the germline V gene, CDR1 is SGHVS while CDR2 is FQNEAQ. Details on this clone: It lacks a known antigen. No much larger clone exists at a distance of one base, and base qualities are not known.

The collaborating institutions used their own protocols to collect whole blood in K2EDTA tubes. Collaborator samples were shipped for TCRbeta analysis as frozen whole blood, isolated PBMCs, or DNA extracted from either sample type. Results and caveats for the whole study, not just this receptor: Clinical and demographic metadata were provided uncurated, with the amount varying by source and participant.

TCRbeta CDR3 regions were amplified from genomic DNA using the immunoSEQ Assay, a bias-controlled multiplex PCR. For the original study's pipeline: Nucleated cell counts per sample were estimated from amplification of reference gene primers within the assay. To quantify the absolute abundance of each unique TCRbeta CDR3 rearrangement, sequence reads were collapsed and filtered. For each sample, productive Simpson clonality was calculated by taking the square root of Simpson's diversity index across productive rearrangements. TCRdb retrieved this table from immuneACCESS and kept in-frame rearrangements only. Not all clones are present; in checked studies, unresolved V genes account for under half, and no reason is known for the remainder. V, J and clone size were drawn from that table, and D and trimming were deduced from the DNA. For this sample the table gives about 190,000 clones, of which 80% to 85% were detected only once. The ten most abundant clones make up around 5.2% of the sample.

The chain is made from TRBV7-8 and TRBJ1-2; TRBD1 matches 7 bases in the middle. The sample taken for sequencing was peripheral blood. The clonotype was recovered from a woman aged 25 to 39 with acute or convalescent COVID-19. The DNA is as follows: TGTGCCAGCAGCTTAGGGGGGACAGCCTATGGCTACACCTTC. This is translated as CASSLGGTAYGYTF.